Below are 9 T cell receptor beta chains sequenced from a single sample in a study of HIV-infected children after antiretroviral therapy interruption. Indicated treatment: PENTA 11 planned treatment interruption arm or continuous ART arm. Unique molecular identifiers were included in an RNA-based 3' RACE TCR library. TCRdb re-derived calls from the 3' RACE reads in MiXCR, one entry per CDR3 protein. The sample yields 35,000 to 50,000 distinct CDR3 sequences, approximately 6.1% seen once. The specimen comprised CD45RA+ CD4+ T cells from PBMCs, pooled from several time points, sampled from a donor given antiretroviral therapy, either interrupted or continuous. The subset: naive CD4+ CD45RA+ CD45RO- T cells. The receptors originated from a pool of human donors with HIV.

This chain joins TRBV11-2 and TRBJ2-7; TRBD2 agrees at 7 bases. The V segment lost 4 bases and the J segment 0 bases; nucleotides outside the gene matches: 9. The CDR3 extends over 16 amino acids. Germline CDR1 SGHAT, CDR2 FQNNGV. As DNA, the CDR3 is TGTGCCAGCAGCTCTGGGGGGGGGAAAAACTCCTACGAGCAGTACTTC. Its protein is CASSSGGGKNSYEQYF.

This clonotype has only a few counts. The rearrangement links TRBV6-5 to TRBJ2-7; 8 bases match TRBD1. The V gene's germline CDR1 is MNHEY and CDR2 SVGAGI. The V segment lost 4 bases and the J segment 0 bases; nucleotides outside the gene matches: 8. The CDR3 covers 16 residues. DNA for the CDR3: TGTGCCAGCAGTTCTCGGACAGGGAAGAGCTCCTACGAGCAGTACTTC. Protein: CASSSRTGKSSYEQYF.

There are many counts of this clonotype. The chain joins TRBV12-3 or TRBV12-4 to TRBJ2-4; 8 nucleotides align to TRBD2. The junction had 13 bases not matched to a gene; V was cut back by 8 bases and J by 4 bases. The length of the CDR3 is 16 residues. CDR3 amino acids: CASGPLSGGPKNIQYF. In DNA, the CDR3 is TGTGCCAGCGGCCCCTTATCGGGAGGGCCGAAAAACATTCAGTACTTC.

The rearrangement joins TRBV28 to TRBJ2-3; 12 bases agree with TRBD2. V lost 5 bases to trimming and J lost 0 bases; unmatched junction nucleotides: 15. The CDR3 length is 20 residues. The germline gives CDR1 MDHEN, CDR2 SYDVKM. The CDR3, as DNA: TGTGCCAGCAGTCCTACAAATCGACTAGCGGGGGTAGCTAGCACAGATACGCAGTATTTT. Its protein is CASSPTNRLAGVASTDTQYF. Full variable domain (outside the CDR3, taken from reference TRBV28 and TRBJ2-3): DVKVTQSSRYLVKRTGEKVFLECVQDMDHENMFWYRQDPGLGLRLIYFSYDVKMKEKGDIPEGYSVSREKKERFSLILESASTNQTSMYLCASSPTNRLAGVASTDTQYFGPGTRLTVL.

By sample fraction, this clonotype is medium-sized. The rearrangement uses TRBV7-9 and TRBJ2-7; D gene uncertain. CDR1 SEHNR and CDR2 FQNEAQ come from the germline V gene (reference sequence). Trimming removed 5 bases from V and 2 bases from J, with 13 bases in between. This CDR3 comprises 14 residues. CDR3 protein: CASSLNAETYEQYF. CDR3 nucleotide sequence: TGTGCCAGCAGCCTAAACGCCGAAACCTACGAGCAGTACTTC.

The chain links TRBV24-1 to TRBJ2-3; 10 nucleotides agree with TRBD1. The junction had 7 bases not matched to a gene; V was cut back by 4 bases and J by 4 bases. CDR3 size: 16 residues. Looked up from germline, CDR1 is KGHDR and CDR2 is SFDVKD. The CDR3 DNA is TGTGCCACCAGTGACCAAGACAGGGGGCGAGCAGATACGCAGTATTTT. It codes for CATSDQDRGRADTQYF.

In this sample, this clonotype turned up many times. The CDR3 DNA sequence: TGCGCCAGCAGCGCACGGGGGGGCCAAGAGACCCAGTACTTC. This translates into CASSARGGQETQYF. The chain carries TRBV5-1 and TRBJ2-5; TRBD2 agrees at 8 bases. The germline V gene has CDR1 SGHRS and CDR2 YFSETQ. The CDR3 runs 14 residues. The trim removed 4 bases at V and 1 base at J, leaving 3 bases unmatched.

This clonotype occurred many times. The chain is built from TRBV7-2 and TRBJ2-2; 7 bases align to TRBD1. The CDR3 runs to 14 residues. Germline V gene lookup returns CDR1 SGHTA and CDR2 FQGNSA. V was pared by 4 bases and J by 6 bases, with 5 bases of the junction left unmatched. The CDR3 coding sequence is TGTGCCAGCAGCTATTCACAGGGGTCCGGGGAGCTGTTTTTT. Amino acid sequence: CASSYSQGSGELFF. The full variable domain, rest sourced from reference TRBV7-2 and TRBJ2-2, is GAGVSQSPSNKVTEKGKDVELRCDPISGHTALYWYRQSLGQGLEFLIYFQGNSAPDKSGLPSDRFSAERTGGSVSTLTIQRTQQEDSAVYLCASSYSQGSGELFFGEGSRLTVL.

This clonotype was counted at least ten times. The CDR3 spells CASSSGLSTYEQYF. For the CDR3, the DNA is TGTGCCAGCAGCTCGGGACTTTCAACCTACGAGCAGTACTTC. The V call is TRBV11-2, the J call TRBJ2-7; D is possibly TRBD2 (6 bases). The CDR3 is made up of 14 amino acids. Germline assignment: CDR1 SGHAT and CDR2 FQNNGV. V lost 4 bases and J lost 2, with 12 bases in between.